This TCR beta chain was sequenced in a study of blood T cell repertoires in COVID-19. As for the study in general: Nucleic acid was either cDNA or gDNA, and it came from T cells, B-cell-depleted T cells, or PBMCs.

Original methodology: From reference gene primer amplification, estimates of nucleated cell counts were derived. Clones were sequenced by immunoSEQ multiplex PCR, and TCRdb holds only the in-frame ones, with some missing. V and J calls and clone size follow that table, whereas D and trimming were derived from the DNA. The sample includes about 15,000 clones, roughly 79% of them seen just once. This CDR3 spans 16 amino acids. With 6 bases clipped from V and 2 bases from J, the junction kept 9 bases outside the gene matches. Germline loops: CDR1 LNHDA, CDR2 SQIVND (reference sequence). This receptor was identified in a man in his 70s with active or convalescent COVID-19. V gene TRBV19 combines with J gene TRBJ2-3; 9 positions match TRBD2. The sequenced sample was peripheral blood. CDR3: CASSPNSGRNTDTQYF. In DNA, the CDR3 is TGTGCCAGTAGCCCCAACAGCGGGAGGAACACAGATACGCAGTATTTT. The whole variable domain, remainder taken from reference TRBV19 and TRBJ2-3, is DGGITQSPKYLFRKEGQNVTLSCEQNLNHDAMYWYRQDPGQGLRLIYYSQIVNDFQKGDIAEGYSVSREKKESFPLTVTSAQKNPTAFYLCASSPNSGRNTDTQYFGPGTRLTVL.